This T cell receptor beta chain appears in the sequencing data of a study of CXCR3-negative and CXCR3-positive naive CD8 T cells (dated by TCRdb to between 2018 and 2021). A note on the overall study: Around 140 million TRB reads were obtained in total, roughly 1.5 +/- 0.3 million reads per library. Data from some twelve donors, pooled across two independent experiments, went into the diversity and physicochemical repertoire analyses. Naive subsets from five or six donors and memory cells from 3 donors were included in the TRBV-TRBJ cluster analysis. Overall study results and their limits: Comparably high repertoire diversity was found in both naive subsets, whereas much lower repertoire diversity was found in memory CD8+ T cells. Freshly isolated PBMCs were used for most assays because CXCR3 expression partially decreased after cryopreservation. Surface CD5, linked to self-reactivity in mice, was comparable between naive subsets; TCR interaction strength was therefore also inferred from TRB CDR3 physicochemical properties. Compared with CXCR3-negative naive cells, CXCR3-positive naive cells had TRB CDR3s with higher hydrophobicity (lower Kidera factor 4), lower energy, and higher strength and volume indices. Within the same donor, TRBV-TRBJ usage looked similar between naive CXCR3-negative and CXCR3-positive cells, but memory cells had distinct patterns.

Via the germline V gene, CDR1 is SQVTM and CDR2 ANQGSEA. The cysteine opens and the phenylalanine closes a CDR3 of 17 amino acids. The DNA is unrecorded. Instrument on record: NextSeq 550. The Human TCR Profiling Kit (MiLaboratory) was used to prepare UMI-labeled 5' RACE TRB cDNA libraries. cDNA synthesis used the entire amount of extracted RNA, and PCR amplification then used the entire amount of cDNA produced. The libraries were made side by side, with each library going through the same number of PCR cycles. On the authors' methods: With a minimum of two reads required per UMI, MIGEC and MiXCR pulled out about 50,000 +/- 10,000 unique UMI-labeled TRB cDNA molecules from each library. On average, each library contained 40,000 +/- 10,000 functional in-frame TRB CDR3 nucleotide clonotypes without stop codons. After each sample was downsampled to 5000 UMI-labeled TRB molecules, VDJtools was used to calculate diversity metrics such as normalized Shannon-Wiener and Chao1. Clonotype-size-weighted physicochemical properties of the central five CDR3 residues (interaction energy, strength, volume and Kidera factor 4) were computed in VDJtools. TCRdb reprocessed the reads, reporting each CDR3 protein sequence once and no DNA. TCRdb, not the original authors, processed these V and J calls. The table for this sample records some 150,000 distinct CDR3 sequences. The top ten constitute 0.45% to 0.55% of the sample.

Each CD8+ T cell subset was flow-sorted in triplicate, with some 300,000 cells per subset placed directly into RLT lysis buffer. Naive CD8+ T cells were defined stringently as CD45RO-CCR7+CD27+CD95- to exclude memory contaminants. Using standard density gradient centrifugation, peripheral blood mononuclear cells were isolated from buffy coats. Naive CXCR3-negative and CXCR3-positive CD8+ T cells were flow-sorted using a FACSAria III. Total RNA was extracted from sorted cells using an RNeasy Mini Kit. On this clonotype: Its antigen remains unidentified.

The sequenced sample was naive CXCR3+ CD8+ T cells from blood. This sample's cell subset or site label indicates: CD45RO-CCR7+CD27+CD95- naive CD8+ T cells expressing CXCR3 (TNR3+). The chain is made from TRBV29-1 and TRBJ2-1; no DNA is available, so the TRBD2 call from TCRdb remains unchecked. This receptor was taken from a human donor in good health. Some clones in this sample may be carry-over from other donors' samples. CDR3 sequence: CSVEDLMGLARYNEQFF.